The 21 T cell receptor beta chains below all came from one sample that was sequenced in a study of T cell responses to AZD1222 COVID-19 vaccine. The method was immunoSEQ multiplex PCR; TCRdb's version includes in-frame clones alone and lacks a portion of them. The table has about 270,000 clones, approximately 94% seen once; the top ten hold 0.55%. This specimen consisted of peripheral blood, obtained 28 days after the second AZD1222 dose. Source of these receptors: an adult who received the AZD1222 COVID-19 vaccine.

The chain is built from TRBV15 and TRBJ2-3, with D unresolved. Trimming stripped 6 bases from V and 3 bases from J, with 7 bases between. The CDR3 consists of 12 residues. The germline V gene has CDR1 LNHNV and CDR2 YYDKDF (reference sequence). The CDR3 loop reads CATRFSTDTQYF. The CDR3 DNA reads as TGTGCCACCAGATTCTCGACAGATACGCAGTATTTT. Complete variable domain (other parts from reference TRBV15 and TRBJ2-3): DAMVIQNPRYQVTQFGKPVTLSCSQTLNHNVMYWYQQKSSQAPKLLFHYYDKDFNNEADTPDNFQSRRPNTSFCFLDIRSPGLGDTAMYLCATRFSTDTQYFGPGTRLTVL.

The J gene is TRBJ1-4, the V gene TRBV6-5; maybe TRBD1 (5 bases). The germline V gene has CDR1 MNHEY and CDR2 SVGAGI. With 5 bases removed from V and 4 bases from J, the gap between germline ends came to 11 bases. The CDR3 runs 14 residues. CDR3 sequence: CASSLGAFNEKLFF. The CDR3 DNA reads TGTGCCAGCAGTCTAGGGGCCTTTAATGAAAAACTGTTTTTT.

The chain has TRBV11-2 and TRBJ2-7; 9 bases map to TRBD2. Germline trimming cut 5 bases from V and 0 bases from J; bases unmatched to any gene: 5. CDR1 SGHAT and CDR2 FQNNGV come from the germline V gene. The CDR3 runs to 15 residues. The chain's CDR3 is CASSRLADYSYEQYF. In nucleotides, the CDR3 is TGTGCCAGCAGCCGACTAGCGGACTACTCCTACGAGCAGTACTTC.

The chain uses TRBV24-1 and TRBJ2-1; D unclear. V gave up 6 bases and J gave up 7 bases, with 6 bases separating them. From germline, CDR1 is KGHDR and CDR2 SFDVKD. The length of the CDR3 is 11 residues. CDR3 sequence reads: CATSRRNEQFF. The CDR3 DNA follows: TGTGCCACCAGTCGTAGGAATGAGCAGTTCTTC.

This chain connects TRBV28 to TRBJ1-1; TRBD1 might be the D (5 bases). Germline loops: CDR1 MDHEN, CDR2 SYDVKM. CDR3 length equals 15 residues. The V end was cut by 4 bases, the J end by 1 base, with 13 bases between. CDR3 protein: CASSSIGTKNTEAFF. The CDR3 nucleotides are TGTGCCAGCAGTTCCATAGGGACGAAGAACACTGAAGCTTTCTTT.

The chain combines TRBV28 with TRBJ1-2; D call uncertain. V was clipped by 2 bases and J by 5 bases, with 9 bases between them. The germline V gene has CDR1 MDHEN and CDR2 SYDVKM. This CDR3 spans 13 amino acids. CDR3 coding DNA: TGTGCCAGCAGTTTACCTATTGATTATGGCTACACCTTC. Its translation: CASSLPIDYGYTF.

V usage is TRBV28 and J usage is TRBJ1-1; 10 bases align to TRBD1. The J segment lost 5 bases and the V segment lost 3 bases, leaving 3 bases of the junction unmatched. Germline values: CDR1 MDHEN, CDR2 SYDVKM. This CDR3 region has 14 residues. The CDR3 here is CASSLGQGRTEAFF. The CDR3 coding sequence is TGTGCCAGCAGTTTGGGACAGGGGCGTACTGAAGCTTTCTTT.

The chain couples TRBV19 to TRBJ2-7, with D possibly called TRBD1 or TRBD2 (6 bases each). Germline lookup yields CDR1 LNHDA and CDR2 SQIVND (reference sequence). The CDR3 is made up of 14 amino acids. Trimming cost V 5 bases and J 4 bases, with 15 bases left between them. The CDR3 nucleotides are TGTGCCAGTAGTGGGGGGCTAGGGTCGTACGAGCAGTACTTC. Protein sequence: CASSGGLGSYEQYF.

The chain combines TRBV27 with TRBJ1-2; weak D call: TRBD1 (5 bases). This CDR3 is built from 15 residues. V was trimmed by 6 bases and J by 4 bases, leaving 18 bases between them. Germline V gene data show CDR1 as MNHEY and CDR2 as SMNVEV (reference sequence). The CDR3 region has the DNA TGTGCCAGCAGCTACCTCCGGGACCTGGCCTATGGCTACACCTTC. Its translation: CASSYLRDLAYGYTF.

CDR3 residues: CASSANRLAGVYEQYF. The CDR3 bases are TGTGCCAGCAGTGCTAATCGACTAGCGGGAGTCTACGAGCAGTACTTC. This chain connects TRBV6-2 or TRBV6-3 to TRBJ2-7, with 12 bases that match TRBD2. V was pared by 5 bases and J by 3 bases, with 8 bases of the junction left unmatched. In germline, CDR1 is MNHEY, CDR2 SVGEGT. The CDR3 extends over 16 amino acids.

This chain uses TRBV7-9 with TRBJ2-1, with TRBD1 matching over 8 bases. Germline V lookup: CDR1 SEHNR, CDR2 FQNEAQ (reference sequence). The ends lost 5 bases at V and 1 base at J; junction bases unmatched: 4. This CDR3 is 15 amino acids long. The CDR3 spells CASSPWTGSYNEQFF. The CDR3, as DNA: TGTGCCAGCAGCCCTTGGACAGGGTCCTACAATGAGCAGTTCTTC.

This clone was counted between two and nine times. The chain uses TRBV28 and TRBJ1-2; no reliable D call. CDR1 and CDR2 from the germline V gene are MDHEN and SYDVKM. The V gene lost 6 bases and the J gene lost 4 bases, with 9 bases spanning the gap. The CDR3 has 12 amino acids. CDR3 loop: CASRAQTYGYTF. CDR3 in DNA: TGTGCCAGCAGGGCACAGACCTATGGCTACACCTTC.

V is TRBV5-6 and J is TRBJ1-3, with 7 bases identical to TRBD1. CDR3 length: 15 amino acids. With V trimmed by 3 bases and J by 4 bases, 7 bases remained unmatched. The V gene's germline CDR1 is SGHDT and CDR2 YYEEEE. This CDR3 is CASSSGTAGGNTIYF. In nucleotides, the CDR3 is TGTGCCAGCAGCTCGGGGACAGCGGGCGGAAACACCATATATTTT.

The V and J genes are TRBV5-1 and TRBJ2-1; a possible D gene is TRBD2 (6 bases). Looked up from germline, CDR1 is SGHRS and CDR2 is YFSETQ. There are 13 residues in the CDR3. Trimming cost V 7 bases and J 6 bases, with 14 bases left between them. CDR3 region: CASHRGTGNEQFF. As DNA, the CDR3 is TGCGCCAGCCACCGGGGGACGGGCAATGAGCAGTTCTTC.

The chain carries TRBV28 and TRBJ2-7, with a weak D call TRBD2 (6 bases). The CDR3 spans 15 residues. The ends were cut back, 6 bases at V and 3 bases at J, with 18 bases in the middle. From germline, CDR1 is MDHEN and CDR2 SYDVKM. The CDR3 coding sequence is TGTGCCAGCAGCTTTAGAGGAGGGAGCCTCTACGAGCAGTACTTC. Protein product: CASSFRGGSLYEQYF.

This clone was observed once. The chain links TRBV27 to TRBJ1-5; D call uncertain. Trimming pared 11 bases from V and 7 bases from J, leaving 18 bases between. Germline CDR1 reads MNHEY; CDR2 reads SMNVEV (reference sequence). This CDR3 comprises 13 residues. CDR3 loop: CARNRDKEQPQHF. CDR3 in DNA: TGTGCCCGGAACCGGGATAAAGAGCAGCCCCAGCATTTT.

V and J are TRBV30 and TRBJ1-4; D is uncertain. Trimming pared 8 bases from V and 0 bases from J, leaving 7 bases between. Germline V gene data show CDR1 as GTSNPN and CDR2 as SVGIG (reference sequence). The CDR3 has 12 amino acids. The DNA for the CDR3 is TGTGCCGGAGGGACAACTAATGAAAAACTGTTTTTT. This codes for CAGGTTNEKLFF.

The rearrangement uses TRBV7-3 and TRBJ2-3; the match to TRBD2 covers 13 bases. Germline V gene sequence: CDR1 SGHTA, CDR2 FQGTGA. With V trimmed by 5 bases and J by 6 bases, 5 bases remained unmatched. This CDR3 spans 15 amino acids. The CDR3 loop is CASSPTSGGWDTQYF. The CDR3 DNA reads as TGTGCCAGCAGCCCGACTAGCGGGGGGTGGGATACGCAGTATTTT. Filled out from reference TRBV7-3 and TRBJ2-3, the complete variable domain reads GAGVSQTPSNKVTEKGKYVELRCDPISGHTALYWYRQSLGQGPEFLIYFQGTGAADDSGLPNDRFFAVRPEGSVSTLKIQRTERGDSAVYLCASSPTSGGWDTQYFGPGTRLTVL.

This clone was seen once. This chain uses TRBV4-2 with TRBJ2-5; D perhaps matches TRBD1 (5 bases). V was trimmed by 1 base and J by 4 bases, leaving 16 bases between them. From germline, CDR1 is LGHNA and CDR2 YNFKEQ. There are 16 residues in the CDR3. This CDR3 reads CASSQGGLVAGETQYF. As DNA, the CDR3 is TGTGCCAGCAGCCAAGGGGGCTTGGTTGCCGGAGAGACCCAGTACTTC.

The V gene is TRBV19, the J gene TRBJ1-3; D is unresolved. Trimming took 6 bases from V and 4 from J, leaving 19 bases between them. From germline, CDR1 is LNHDA and CDR2 SQIVND (reference sequence). This CDR3 has 16 amino acids. The CDR3 DNA is TGTGCCAGTAGGCCGACCGTCGTCCTAAGAGGAAACACCATATATTTT. Its translation: CASRPTVVLRGNTIYF.

This clone was seen only a few times. CDR3 loop: CASSEQRRPGETQYF. CDR3 sequence (DNA): TGTGCCAGCAGTGAACAACGGCGGCCGGGGGAGACCCAGTACTTC. The rearrangement links TRBV6-1 to TRBJ2-5, with D perhaps TRBD2 (5 bases). V was cut by 2 bases and J by 5 bases, with 15 bases left in between. The CDR3 is 15 amino acids. Germline CDR1 is MNHNS and CDR2 is SASEGT.